This TCR beta chain was sequenced during a study of shared T cell receptors in the human thymus. V was pared by 6 bases and J by 5 bases, with 10 bases of the junction left unmatched. The CDR3 consists of 14 residues. CDR1 and CDR2 (germline): LNHDA, SQIVND (reference sequence). Sequencing was performed with immunoSEQ multiplex PCR; in TCRdb, only in-frame clones are kept and a portion is missing. The repertoire holds 550,000 to 800,000 clones, over 75% seen once, with approximately 0.01% in the top ten. The same data also contributed to another study, on human thymus T cells. This second report adds: Corrective surgery for congenital heart defects was being performed on the healthy Finnish infants who served as donors. Resections removed during corrective heart surgery provided the thymus tissue used. Among thymic and blood repertoires, usage of V and J genes appeared biased. Thymic repertoires overlap heavily among unrelated individuals, related research has reported.

The source is a girl less than two years old with a congenital heart defect. V usage is TRBV19 and J usage is TRBJ2-7, with 7 bases matching TRBD1. The sequenced sample was thymocytes. The CDR3 sequence: CASRSRIGGDEQYF. CDR3 DNA: TGTGCCAGTAGATCCAGGATAGGGGGCGACGAGCAGTACTTC.